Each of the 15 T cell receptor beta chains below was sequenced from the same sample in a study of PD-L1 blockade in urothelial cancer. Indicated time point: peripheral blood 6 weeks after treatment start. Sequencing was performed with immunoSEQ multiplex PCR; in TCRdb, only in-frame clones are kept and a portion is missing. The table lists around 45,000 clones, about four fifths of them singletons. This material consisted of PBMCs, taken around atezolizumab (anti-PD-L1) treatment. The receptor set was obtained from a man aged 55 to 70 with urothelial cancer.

The CDR3 sequence: CASSMGGAGTDTQYF. The CDR3, as DNA: TGTGCCAGTAGTATGGGAGGAGCGGGGACAGATACGCAGTATTTT. V usage is TRBV19 and J usage is TRBJ2-3; 7 bases map to TRBD2. The CDR3 contains 15 residues. Trimming took 3 bases from V and 3 from J; bases not matched to a gene: 6. Per germline, CDR1 LNHDA and CDR2 SQIVND (reference sequence). Together with reference TRBV19 and TRBJ2-3, the CDR3 gives the full variable domain: DGGITQSPKYLFRKEGQNVTLSCEQNLNHDAMYWYRQDPGQGLRLIYYSQIVNDFQKGDIAEGYSVSREKKESFPLTVTSAQKNPTAFYLCASSMGGAGTDTQYFGPGTRLTVL.

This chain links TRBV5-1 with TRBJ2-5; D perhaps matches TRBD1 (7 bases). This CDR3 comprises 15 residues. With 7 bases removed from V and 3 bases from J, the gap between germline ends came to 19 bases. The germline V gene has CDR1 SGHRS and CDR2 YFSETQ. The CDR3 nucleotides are TGCGCCAGCCGCGTCGGAGGGGGCTCAGAAGAGACCCAGTACTTC. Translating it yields CASRVGGGSEETQYF.

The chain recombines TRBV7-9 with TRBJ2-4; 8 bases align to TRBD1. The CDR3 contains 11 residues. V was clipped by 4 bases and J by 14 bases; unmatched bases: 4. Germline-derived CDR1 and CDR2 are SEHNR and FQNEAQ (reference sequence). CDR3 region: CASSSGQDKYF. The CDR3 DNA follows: TGTGCCAGCAGCTCGGGACAGGACAAGTACTTC.

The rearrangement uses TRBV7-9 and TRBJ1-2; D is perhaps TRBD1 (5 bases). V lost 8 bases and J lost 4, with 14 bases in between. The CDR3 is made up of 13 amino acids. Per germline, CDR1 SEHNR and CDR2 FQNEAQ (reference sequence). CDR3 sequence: CASSRGSSYGYTF. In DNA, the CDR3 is TGTGCCAGCTCAAGGGGTTCCAGCTATGGCTACACCTTC. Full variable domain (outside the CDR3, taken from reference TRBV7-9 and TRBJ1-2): DTGVSQNPRHKITKRGQNVTFRCDPISEHNRLYWYRQTLGQGPEFLTYFQNEAQLEKSRLLSDRFSAERPKGSFSTLEIQRTEQGDSAMYLCASSRGSSYGYTFGSGTRLTVV.

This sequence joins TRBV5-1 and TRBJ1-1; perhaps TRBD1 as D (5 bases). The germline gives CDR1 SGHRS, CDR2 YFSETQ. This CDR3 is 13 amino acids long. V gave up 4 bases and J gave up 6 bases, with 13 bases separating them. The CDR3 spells CASSHPGMSEAFF. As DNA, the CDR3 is TGCGCCAGCAGCCATCCAGGGATGTCTGAAGCTTTCTTT.

The CDR3 loop is CASSLIKSSGNTIYF. The CDR3 coding sequence is TGTGCCAGCAGTCTAATTAAGAGCTCTGGAAACACCATATATTTT. V usage is TRBV28 and J usage is TRBJ1-3; no firm D call. The CDR3 loop spans 15 amino acids. V lost 5 bases and J 0 bases, leaving 11 bases between the germline ends. Per germline, CDR1 MDHEN and CDR2 SYDVKM. Full variable domain (remainder filled in from reference TRBV28 and TRBJ1-3): DVKVTQSSRYLVKRTGEKVFLECVQDMDHENMFWYRQDPGLGLRLIYFSYDVKMKEKGDIPEGYSVSREKKERFSLILESASTNQTSMYLCASSLIKSSGNTIYFGEGSWLTVV.

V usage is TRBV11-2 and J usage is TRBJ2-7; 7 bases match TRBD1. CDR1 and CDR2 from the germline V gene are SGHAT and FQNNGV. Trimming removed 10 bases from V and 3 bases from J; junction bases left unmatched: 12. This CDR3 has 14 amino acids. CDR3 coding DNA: TGTGCCAACAGTCGTACGGGACAGCTCTACGAGCAGTACTTC. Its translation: CANSRTGQLYEQYF.

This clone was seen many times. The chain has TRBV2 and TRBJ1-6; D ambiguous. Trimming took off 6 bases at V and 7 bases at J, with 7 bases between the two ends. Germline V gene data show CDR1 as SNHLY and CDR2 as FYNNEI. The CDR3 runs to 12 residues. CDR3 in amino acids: CASRGGNSPLHF. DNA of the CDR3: TGTGCCAGCAGAGGAGGGAATTCACCCCTCCACTTT.

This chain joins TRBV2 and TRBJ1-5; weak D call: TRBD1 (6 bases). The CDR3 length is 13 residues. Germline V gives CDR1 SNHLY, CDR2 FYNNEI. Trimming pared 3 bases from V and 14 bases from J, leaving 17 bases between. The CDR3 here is CASSEGAYSGEHF. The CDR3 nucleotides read TGTGCCAGCAGTGAGGGAGCGTATTCAGGGGAGCATTTT.

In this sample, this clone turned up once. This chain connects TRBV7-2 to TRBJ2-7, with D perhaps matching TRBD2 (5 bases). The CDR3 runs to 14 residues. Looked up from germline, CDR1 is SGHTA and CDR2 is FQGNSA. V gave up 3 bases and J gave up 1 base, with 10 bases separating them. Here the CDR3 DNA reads TGTGCCAGCAGCTTGGGAGCCACTTCCTACGAGCAGTACTTC. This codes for CASSLGATSYEQYF. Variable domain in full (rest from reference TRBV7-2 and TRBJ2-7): GAGVSQSPSNKVTEKGKDVELRCDPISGHTALYWYRQSLGQGLEFLIYFQGNSAPDKSGLPSDRFSAERTGGSVSTLTIQRTQQEDSAVYLCASSLGATSYEQYFGPGTRLTVT.

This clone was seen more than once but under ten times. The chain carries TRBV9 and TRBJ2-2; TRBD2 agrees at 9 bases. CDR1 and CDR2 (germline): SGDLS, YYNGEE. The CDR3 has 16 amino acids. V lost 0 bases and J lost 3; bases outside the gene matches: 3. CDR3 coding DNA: TGTGCCAGCAGCGTAGCGACTAGCGGCTACACCGGGGAGCTGTTTTTT. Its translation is CASSVATSGYTGELFF. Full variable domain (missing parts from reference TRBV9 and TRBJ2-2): DSGVTQTPKHLITATGQRVTLRCSPRSGDLSVYWYQQSLDQGLQFLIQYYNGEERAKGNILERFSAQQFPDLHSELNLSSLELGDSALYFCASSVATSGYTGELFFGEGSRLTVL.

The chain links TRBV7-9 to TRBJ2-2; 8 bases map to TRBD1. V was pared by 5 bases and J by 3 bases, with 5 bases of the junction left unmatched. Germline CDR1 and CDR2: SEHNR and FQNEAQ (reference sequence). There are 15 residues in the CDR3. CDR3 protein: CASSPGDRYTGELFF. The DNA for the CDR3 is TGTGCCAGCAGCCCAGGGGACAGGTACACCGGGGAGCTGTTTTTT.

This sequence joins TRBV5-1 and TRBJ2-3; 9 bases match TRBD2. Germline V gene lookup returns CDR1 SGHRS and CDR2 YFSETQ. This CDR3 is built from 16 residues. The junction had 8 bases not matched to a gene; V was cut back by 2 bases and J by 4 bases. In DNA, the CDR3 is TGCGCCAGCAGCTTACCTCCGGGACTAGCCCCAGATACGCAGTATTTT. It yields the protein CASSLPPGLAPDTQYF.

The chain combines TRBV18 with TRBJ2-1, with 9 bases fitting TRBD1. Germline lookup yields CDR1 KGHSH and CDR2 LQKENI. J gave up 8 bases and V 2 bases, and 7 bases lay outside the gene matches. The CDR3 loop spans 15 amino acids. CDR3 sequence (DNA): TGTGCCAGCTCACCAACGAGACAGGGGGATGATGAGCAGTTCTTC. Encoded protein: CASSPTRQGDDEQFF.

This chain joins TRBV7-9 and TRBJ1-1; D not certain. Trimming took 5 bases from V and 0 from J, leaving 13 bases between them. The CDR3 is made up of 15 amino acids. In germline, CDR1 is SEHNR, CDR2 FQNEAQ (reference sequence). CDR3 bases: TGTGCCAGCAGCCCCTTCGGGTTCATGAACACTGAAGCTTTCTTT. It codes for CASSPFGFMNTEAFF.